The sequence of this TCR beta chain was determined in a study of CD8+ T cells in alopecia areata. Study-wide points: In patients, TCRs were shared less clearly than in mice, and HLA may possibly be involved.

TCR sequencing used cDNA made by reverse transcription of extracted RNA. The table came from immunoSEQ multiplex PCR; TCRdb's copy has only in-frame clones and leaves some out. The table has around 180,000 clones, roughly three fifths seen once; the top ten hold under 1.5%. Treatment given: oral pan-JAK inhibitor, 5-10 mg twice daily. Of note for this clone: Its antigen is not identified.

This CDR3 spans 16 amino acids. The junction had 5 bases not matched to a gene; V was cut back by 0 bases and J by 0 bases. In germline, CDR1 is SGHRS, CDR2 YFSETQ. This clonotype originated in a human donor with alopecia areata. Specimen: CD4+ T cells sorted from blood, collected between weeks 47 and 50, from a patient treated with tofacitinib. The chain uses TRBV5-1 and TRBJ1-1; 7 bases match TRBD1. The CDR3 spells CASSLAQGQLNTEAFF. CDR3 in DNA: TGCGCCAGCAGCTTGGCACAGGGGCAGTTGAACACTGAAGCTTTCTTT.